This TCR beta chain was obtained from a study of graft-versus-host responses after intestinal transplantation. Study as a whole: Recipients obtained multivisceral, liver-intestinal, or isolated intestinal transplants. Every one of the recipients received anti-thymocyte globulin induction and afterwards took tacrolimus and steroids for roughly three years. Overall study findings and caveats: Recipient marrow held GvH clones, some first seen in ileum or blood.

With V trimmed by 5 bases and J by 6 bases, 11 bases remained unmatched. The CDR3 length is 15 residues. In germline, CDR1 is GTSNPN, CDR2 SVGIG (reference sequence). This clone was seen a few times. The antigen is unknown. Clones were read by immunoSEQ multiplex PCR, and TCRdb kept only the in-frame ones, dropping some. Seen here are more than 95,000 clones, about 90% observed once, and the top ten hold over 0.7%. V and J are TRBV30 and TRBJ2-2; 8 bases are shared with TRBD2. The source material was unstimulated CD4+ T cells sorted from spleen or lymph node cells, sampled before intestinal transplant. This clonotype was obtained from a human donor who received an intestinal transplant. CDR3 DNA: TGTGCCTGGGGTGGGTCGAGCGGGAGCGCCGGGGAGCTGTTTTTT. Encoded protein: CAWGGSSGSAGELFF.